This passage covers 18 T cell receptor beta chains from one sample sequenced in a study of OX40 agonist ivuxolimab in advanced cancers. The protocol was immunoSEQ multiplex PCR, while the TCRdb copy is restricted to in-frame clones and leaves out a portion. The table includes some 57,000 clones, roughly 84% detected once. Material: CD4+ or CD8+ T cells sorted from blood, obtained in a trial of the OX40 agonist ivuxolimab. These TCRs come from an adult with an advanced solid tumor such as melanoma, head and neck, liver or kidney cancer.

The chain is built from TRBV4-1 and TRBJ2-5; 9 positions match TRBD2. V trimming: 4 bases; J trimming: 5 bases; junction bases outside the gene matches: 11. Germline V gene sequence: CDR1 MGHRA, CDR2 YSYEKL. The CDR3 is made up of 16 amino acids. CDR3 sequence: CASSRKLAGGSETQYF. The DNA of the CDR3 is TGCGCCAGCAGCCGGAAACTAGCGGGCGGATCGGAGACCCAGTACTTC.

This clone came up once. Here the CDR3 reads CASTPTGEWQPQHF. CDR3 DNA sequence: TGTGCCAGCACCCCGACAGGGGAGTGGCAGCCCCAGCATTTT. The chain uses TRBV6-1 and TRBJ1-5; 8 bases align to TRBD1. CDR3 length equals 14 residues. V dropped 7 bases and J dropped 7; count of bases not matched to a gene: 9. The germline V gene has CDR1 MNHNS and CDR2 SASEGT.

The chain uses TRBV4-3 and TRBJ1-4; TRBD1 aligns across 9 bases. Germline CDR1 LGHNA, CDR2 YSLEER. The CDR3 length is 14 residues. Trimming removed 4 bases from V and 12 bases from J; junction bases left unmatched: 9. The CDR3 reads CASSPRDRVFELFF. DNA for the CDR3: TGCGCCAGCAGCCCCCGGGACAGGGTTTTTGAACTGTTTTTT.

This rearrangement joins TRBV7-9 to TRBJ2-7; tentative D call: TRBD1 (6 bases). The CDR3 runs 14 residues. Deletions cut 1 base from V and 4 bases from J, with 11 bases between. Germline CDR1 and CDR2: SEHNR and FQNEAQ (reference sequence). DNA for the CDR3: TGTGCCAGCAGCTTAGACGCAGGGGTGTACGAGCAGTACTTC. This gives the protein CASSLDAGVYEQYF.

The rearrangement links TRBV10-3 to TRBJ1-6; 9 positions agree with TRBD1. This CDR3 is built from 12 residues. The germline gives CDR1 ENHRY, CDR2 SYGVKD. The J segment lost 9 bases and the V segment lost 10 bases, leaving 4 bases of the junction unmatched. This CDR3 reads CATRDRASPLHF. In nucleotides, the CDR3 is TGTGCCACCCGGGACAGGGCTTCACCCCTCCACTTT.

The rearrangement links TRBV5-1 to TRBJ2-3, with D perhaps TRBD2 (6 bases). The CDR3 contains 15 residues. The V end lost 4 bases, the J end lost 3 bases, and 15 bases lay between the germline ends. Germline V gives CDR1 SGHRS, CDR2 YFSETQ. As DNA, the CDR3 is TGCGCCAGCAGCGGGGGACTGATAAGAACAGATACGCAGTATTTT. Its protein is CASSGGLIRTDTQYF.

The chain couples TRBV4-1 to TRBJ2-1; TRBD2 aligns across 9 bases. Germline V gene lookup returns CDR1 MGHRA and CDR2 YSYEKL. The CDR3 has 15 residues. The V segment lost 1 base and the J segment 6 bases; nucleotides outside the gene matches: 4. The DNA of the CDR3 is TGCGCCAGCAGCCAAGGGCTAGCGGGAACCAATGAGCAGTTCTTC. This translates into CASSQGLAGTNEQFF.

This clone occurred a few times. This chain uses TRBV30 with TRBJ1-5; 10 nucleotides line up with TRBD1. The CDR3 spans 14 residues. V dropped 0 bases and J dropped 9; count of bases not matched to a gene: 5. Germline CDR1 reads GTSNPN; CDR2 reads SVGIG (reference sequence). CDR3 coding DNA: TGTGCCTGGAGTGTCGACAGGGGGCTGGGGCCCCAGCATTTT. Translation gives CAWSVDRGLGPQHF. Variable domain in full (rest from reference TRBV30 and TRBJ1-5): SQTIHQWPATLVQPVGSPLSLECTVEGTSNPNLYWYRQAAGRGLQLLFYSVGIGQISSEVPQNLSASRPQDRQFILSSKKLLLSDSGFYLCAWSVDRGLGPQHFGDGTRLSIL.

This clone was recorded a few times. The V call is TRBV27, the J call TRBJ2-2; no firm D call. This CDR3 is 15 amino acids long. CDR1 and CDR2 (germline): MNHEY, SMNVEV (reference sequence). Trimming shortened V by 7 bases and J by 0 bases, and 12 bases separated the two germline ends. The DNA of the CDR3 is TGTGCCAGCAACAAACTGGACGCGAACACCGGGGAGCTGTTTTTT. Protein: CASNKLDANTGELFF.

The chain carries TRBV28 and TRBJ2-1; 11 nucleotides line up with TRBD1. V lost 6 bases, J lost 4 bases, and 5 bases stayed unmatched. Germline V CDR1 and CDR2: MDHEN, SYDVKM. The CDR3 length is 15 residues. The CDR3 spells CASRRGQGGYNEQFF. Here the CDR3 DNA reads TGTGCCAGCAGAAGGGGACAGGGGGGTTACAATGAGCAGTTCTTC.

This chain uses TRBV6-6 with TRBJ1-1; no clear D. Germline V gene lookup returns CDR1 MNHNY and CDR2 SVGAGI (reference sequence). This CDR3 spans 11 amino acids. The V gene lost 6 bases and the J gene lost 2 bases, with 4 bases spanning the gap. The CDR3 is CASSINTEAFF. Here the CDR3 DNA reads TGTGCCAGCAGCATAAACACTGAAGCTTTCTTT.

The chain uses TRBV6-5 and TRBJ1-6, with D possibly matching TRBD1 (5 bases). Germline assignment: CDR1 MNHEY and CDR2 SVGAGI. V was shortened by 2 bases and J by 7 bases, with 9 bases between the two germline ends. This CDR3 has 14 amino acids. DNA for the CDR3: TGTGCCAGCAGTTACGGGGGGGAAAATTCACCCCTCCACTTT. It encodes CASSYGGENSPLHF.

This chain links TRBV7-2 with TRBJ2-5; D not certain. This CDR3 is 12 amino acids long. The germline gives CDR1 SGHTA, CDR2 FQGNSA. The V end lost 6 bases, the J end lost 0 bases, and 5 bases lay between the germline ends. CDR3 coding DNA: TGTGCCAGCAGTTCGTACCAAGAGACCCAGTACTTC. It translates to CASSSYQETQYF.

The V gene is TRBV27, the J gene TRBJ2-1; 7 nucleotides line up with TRBD1. Per germline, CDR1 MNHEY and CDR2 SMNVEV (reference sequence). The junction had 11 bases not matched to a gene; V was cut back by 7 bases and J by 11 bases. The CDR3 is 13 residues long. CDR3 sequence reads: CASTPRGQPQQFF. The CDR3 DNA reads TGTGCCAGCACCCCTCGGGGACAGCCCCAGCAGTTCTTC.

DNA for the CDR3: TGTGCCAGCAGCCAATTAGCGGGAACGAACACCGGGGAGCTGTTTTTT. The encoded protein is CASSQLAGTNTGELFF. This chain joins TRBV4-2 and TRBJ2-2; 8 bases match TRBD2. The germline CDR1 and CDR2 sequences are LGHNA and YNFKEQ. V lost 2 bases to trimming and J lost 0 bases; unmatched junction nucleotides: 2. The CDR3 spans 16 residues.

The chain is built from TRBV2 and TRBJ2-1, with a tentative D call TRBD1 (5 bases). This CDR3 has 14 residues. Germline V gene lookup returns CDR1 SNHLY and CDR2 FYNNEI. The V end lost 1 base, the J end lost 5 bases, and 9 bases lay between the germline ends. The CDR3 spells CASSEGMGHNEQFF. DNA of the CDR3: TGTGCCAGCAGTGAAGGGATGGGGCACAATGAGCAGTTCTTC.

The chain has TRBV28 and TRBJ2-3; D is unresolved. The CDR3 runs 13 residues. Trimming stripped 8 bases from V and 0 bases from J, with 9 bases between. Germline V gene sequence: CDR1 MDHEN, CDR2 SYDVKM. The CDR3 DNA reads as TGTGCCAGCCGGGTCACTAGCACAGATACGCAGTATTTT. Its protein product is CASRVTSTDTQYF.

The CDR3 spells CASSSLGDEQFF. The CDR3 DNA reads TGCGCCAGCAGCTCCCTGGGGGATGAGCAGTTCTTC. This chain connects TRBV5-1 to TRBJ2-1; D may match TRBD1 or TRBD2 (5 bases each). This CDR3 is built from 12 residues. The V end was cut by 3 bases, the J end by 8 bases, with 9 bases between. Germline CDR1 is SGHRS and CDR2 is YFSETQ.